Below are 9 T cell receptor beta chains sequenced from a single sample in a study of T-cell memory formation after mild COVID-19. One entry per CDR3 protein results from TCRdb running MiXCR on the 5' RACE reads. The sample comprises roughly 560,000 distinct CDR3 sequences, around 21% of which are singletons, and about 12% rests with the top ten. Sequenced sample: PBMCs or a T cell subset sorted from them (not recorded which). Every receptor here comes from an adult woman who had mild COVID-19 (a few samples of this study predate the infection). Cell type and time point are not known.

In this sample, this clonotype turned up many times. This sequence joins TRBV4-3 and TRBJ2-4; D remains ambiguous. Looked up from germline, CDR1 is LGHNA and CDR2 is YSLEER. The CDR3 totals 16 residues. With 0 bases removed from V and 0 bases from J, the gap between germline ends came to 9 bases. CDR3 DNA: TGCGCCAGCAGCCAAGAGAGGCTACTAGCCAAAAACATTCAGTACTTC. Residues: CASSQERLLAKNIQYF.

The chain is built from TRBV4-1 and TRBJ2-1, with 9 nucleotides matching TRBD2. V trimming: 0 bases; J trimming: 9 bases; junction bases outside the gene matches: 12. Per the germline V gene, CDR1 is MGHRA and CDR2 is YSYEKL. The CDR3 has 17 residues. The chain's CDR3 is CASSQDPFLAGNGEQFF. CDR3 DNA: TGCGCCAGCAGCCAAGATCCCTTTCTAGCGGGGAATGGTGAGCAGTTCTTC.

The V and J genes are TRBV2 and TRBJ2-7; 7 bases map to TRBD1. Looked up from germline, CDR1 is SNHLY and CDR2 is FYNNEI. J gave up 3 bases and V 6 bases, and 20 bases lay outside the gene matches. The CDR3 is 18 residues long. Here the CDR3 reads CASRGPKPAGTAGYEQYF. DNA of the CDR3: TGTGCCAGCAGAGGACCCAAACCAGCCGGGACAGCTGGCTACGAGCAGTACTTC.

This clonotype was seen many times. The chain's CDR3 is CASSIDRYEQYF. CDR3 DNA sequence: TGTGCCAGCAGTATCGACCGGTACGAGCAGTACTTC. The chain is built from TRBV6-2 or TRBV6-3 and TRBJ2-7; D gene unclear. Germline V gene data show CDR1 as MNHEY and CDR2 as SVGEGT. The CDR3 sequence is 12 residues long. Trimming took 5 bases from V and 4 from J, leaving 9 bases between them.

This clonotype has at least ten counts. Here the CDR3 reads CASSTPDEQFF. CDR3 nucleotide sequence: TGTGCCAGCAGCACCCCCGATGAGCAGTTCTTC. The chain joins TRBV9 to TRBJ2-1; D is undetermined. V lost 4 bases and J 8 bases, leaving 7 bases between the germline ends. The CDR3 extends over 11 amino acids. The V gene's germline CDR1 is SGDLS and CDR2 YYNGEE. Full variable domain (rest looked up from reference TRBV9 and TRBJ2-1): DSGVTQTPKHLITATGQRVTLRCSPRSGDLSVYWYQQSLDQGLQFLIQYYNGEERAKGNILERFSAQQFPDLHSELNLSSLELGDSALYFCASSTPDEQFFGPGTRLTVL.

The genes are TRBV7-2 and TRBJ2-7, with TRBD2 matching 8 bases. Per germline, CDR1 SGHTA and CDR2 FQGNSA. The CDR3 covers 16 residues. V lost 1 base, J lost 0 bases, and 5 bases stayed unmatched. The CDR3 loop is CASSLGVGLDSYEQYF. CDR3 nucleotides: TGTGCCAGCAGCTTAGGAGTGGGACTAGACTCCTACGAGCAGTACTTC.

This chain joins TRBV11-2 and TRBJ2-5; 13 bases fit TRBD2. The ends lost 6 bases at V and 13 bases at J; junction bases unmatched: 5. CDR3 length: 12 amino acids. CDR1 is SGHAT and CDR2 is FQNNGV in the germline V gene. In nucleotides, the CDR3 is TGTGCCAGCAGACTAGCGGGGGGGCCCCGGTACTTC. The encoded protein is CASRLAGGPRYF.

The V call is TRBV6-2 or TRBV6-3, the J call TRBJ2-7; 9 bases map to TRBD2. The V gene's germline CDR1 is MNHEY and CDR2 SVGEGT. J lost 4 bases, V lost 0 bases, and 4 bases had no gene match. The CDR3 extends over 15 amino acids. Here the CDR3 DNA reads TGTGCCAGCAGTTACTCGGGGACTAGCAGATACGAGCAGTACTTC. It codes for CASSYSGTSRYEQYF.

The chain employs TRBV2 and TRBJ1-6, with D possibly being TRBD1 (5 bases). This CDR3 spans 12 amino acids. Germline CDR1 reads SNHLY; CDR2 reads FYNNEI. V was shortened by 6 bases and J by 9 bases, with 9 bases between the two germline ends. The CDR3 bases are TGTGCCAGCAGACAGGATCGTTCACCCCTCCACTTT. This translates into CASRQDRSPLHF.